This T cell receptor (beta chain) was profiled in a study of Ad26.COV2.S vaccination and SARS-CoV-2 variants. Study summary: A COV1001 Ad26.COV2.S trial-arm participant provided the sample. Into the muscle, Ad26.COV2.S was dosed once or twice, 56 days apart.

This CDR3 spans 12 amino acids. Trimming left V 5 bases short and J 3 bases short, with 8 bases between. Sequenced by immunoSEQ multiplex PCR; TCRdb stores in-frame clones only, minus some. The sample holds approximately 450,000 clones, more than 80% seen once. There are a few counts of this clone. The treatment here: about 20 received Ad26.COV2.S at low or high dose, single or two shots; 5 received placebo; per-sample allocation not given. Day 63 after the first injection of vaccine or placebo was the sampling time. Sequenced material: peripheral blood, taken in a trial of Ad26.COV2.S vaccine versus placebo. The chain uses TRBV12-3 or TRBV12-4 and TRBJ2-7; either TRBD1 or TRBD2 may supply D (5 bases each). This sequence was found in a person aged 18-65 years who received the Ad26.COV2.S COVID-19 vaccine or a placebo. The CDR3: CASSGTHYEQYF. CDR3 in DNA: TGTGCCAGCAGTGGGACGCACTACGAGCAGTACTTC.